A selection of T cell receptor beta chains follows, all from one sample in a study of cytotoxic CD8 clonotypes in ibrutinib-treated CLL. Measured with immunoSEQ multiplex PCR; TCRdb has only the in-frame clones, and not every one. The sample has fewer than 400,000 clones; about 64% are singletons. Sequenced material: PBMCs, taken after 36 months of ibrutinib treatment. Receptor source: a human donor with chronic lymphocytic leukemia. CDR3s leave out the opening cysteine and the closing phenylalanine or tryptophan.

TRBV11-2 | ASSLDIAGYEQY
TRBV2 | ASSEERLDWAQY
TRBV9 | ASSVGVLSYEQY
TRBV7-9 | ASSLPSGNEQY
TRBV9 | ASSVSGVWRNTIY
TRBV11-2 | ASSLKRSYEQY
TRBV10-3 | ATHHAGRKPTYEQY
TRBV6-5 | ASTLDRAGVHEQY
TRBV29-1 | SAATSGSGELF
TRBV5-4 | ASSPDRSYGYT
TRBV11-2 | ASSYRTSGSSYEQY
TRBV5-1 | ASSLAAQLGYT
TRBV11-2 | ASSLTGGRLYEQY
TRBV6-1 | ASSEDRGTHNEQF
TRBV27 | ASRGQGDPNEQF
TRBV6-5 | ASSYKTANTEAF
TRBV2 | ASSEAVTRPDTQY
TRBV4-1 | ASSQRETDTQY
TRBV6-6 | ASSYSLDRFKNTQY
TRBV5-4 | ASSLAPDRANTGELF
TRBV5-1 | ASSLLSGPDTQY
TRBV27 | ASSPGTSGAYNEQF
TRBV15 | ATSRFLGNTEAF
TRBV5-1 | ASSYGQGGTYNEQF
TRBV28 | ASKTPGLINTGELF
TRBV6-1 | ASSADISYEQY
TRBV9 | ASSVARESGYT
TRBV4-1 | ASSQLYLPQGGETQY
TRBV6-6 | ASSIHAVVTQY
TRBV20-1 | SAVTLYGYT
TRBV4-1 | ASSQDRGGLANEKLF
TRBV29-1 | SVGGLAGRGTQY
TRBV9 | ASSARDSFRSYEQY
TRBV28 | ASRFGQMSSYEQY
TRBV25-1 | ASSEGALAGGHNEQF
TRBV7-2 | ASSPVTSGAKNIQY
TRBV18 | ASSLTYQPQH